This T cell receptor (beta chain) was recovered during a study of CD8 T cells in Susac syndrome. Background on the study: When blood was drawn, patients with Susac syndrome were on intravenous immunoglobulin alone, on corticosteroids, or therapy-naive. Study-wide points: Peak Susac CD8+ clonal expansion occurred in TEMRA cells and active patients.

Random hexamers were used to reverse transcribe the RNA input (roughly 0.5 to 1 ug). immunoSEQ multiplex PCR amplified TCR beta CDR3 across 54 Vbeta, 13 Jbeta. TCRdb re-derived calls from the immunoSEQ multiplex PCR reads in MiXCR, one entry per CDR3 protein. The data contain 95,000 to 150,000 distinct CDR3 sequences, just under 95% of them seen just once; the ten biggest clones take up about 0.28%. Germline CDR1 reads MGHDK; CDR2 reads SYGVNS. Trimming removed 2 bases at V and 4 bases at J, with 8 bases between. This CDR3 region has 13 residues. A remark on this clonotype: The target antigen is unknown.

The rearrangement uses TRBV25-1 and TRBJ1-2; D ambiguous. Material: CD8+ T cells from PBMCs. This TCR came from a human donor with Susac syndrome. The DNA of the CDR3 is TGTGCCAGCAGTGAAAAGACAACCTATGGCTACACCTTC. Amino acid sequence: CASSEKTTYGYTF.